This T cell receptor (beta chain) is from a study of human CD8 memory T cell subsets (TCRdb year 2020). Study-level background: The clonal relationships among stem-like (TSTEM), progenitor exhausted-like (TPEX) and effector memory CD8+ T cell subsets were assessed by comparing the TCRbeta repertoires of these subsets. TCRbeta repertoires were obtained from about 6 donors, each contributing TSTEM, TPEX and effector memory subsets.

CDR1 and CDR2 (MDHEN, SYDVKM) derive from the germline V gene. From the cysteine through the phenylalanine, the CDR3 covers 15 amino acids. DNA is not recorded here. In regard to this clonotype: Its antigen target is currently unknown.

These reads were obtained on a NextSeq 550. A Human TCR Profiling Kit was used to prepare UMI-labeled 5' RACE TCRbeta libraries. Every TCRbeta library was prepared in parallel with an identical number of PCR cycles. On the authors' methods: Each TCRbeta library contained between about 2,900 and 20,000 functional CDR3beta clonotypes. MIGEC 1.2.9 was used for UMI extraction and consensus assembly, with at least three reads per UMI being required. MiXCR 3.0.3 was used to extract in-frame CDR3beta repertoires. Each sample was downsampled to 42,000 randomly selected UMIs before diversity metrics were calculated in VDJtools 1.2.1. For the top 3,000 clones of each sample pair, the repertoire overlap metrics D, R and F2 were calculated in VDJtools. TCRdb reprocessed the public reads and reports one entry per CDR3 protein sequence, without DNA. These V and J calls originate from TCRdb's pipeline instead of the authors' own analysis. This sample's listing comprises some 10,000 distinct CDR3 sequences. The ten biggest clones cover roughly 20% of the sample.

CCR7+ PD-1- TIGIT- cells were defined as stem-like memory CD8+ T cells (TSTEM). Density gradient separation was used to isolate peripheral blood mononuclear cells from buffy coats of healthy donors. Negative magnetic separation using EasySep or MojoSort CD8+ T cell isolation kits was how the study enriched total CD8+ T cells. For each subset, total RNA was extracted using an RNeasy Mini Kit from duplicate vials of some 160,000 sorted CD8+ T cells. PBMCs were used either fresh or after being cryopreserved in fetal bovine serum containing around 9.6% DMSO. CD8+ T cell subsets were sorted to purity by fluorescence-activated cell sorting on a FACSAria III. Broader findings and caveats from the paper: Although both stem-like subsets shared clonotypes with effector memory cells, the overlap between TSTEM and TPEX repertoires was minimal, suggesting distinct antigen spectra for the TSTEM and TPEX subsets. Normalized Shannon-Wiener diversity was similarly high in the TSTEM and TPEX subsets, while the effector memory subsets were comparatively less diverse. Only TCRbeta chains were sequenced, and the repertoire comparisons were based on roughly six donors and tested using paired t-tests with Bonferroni correction. Based on Chao1 estimates, TSTEM subsets appeared to have greater repertoire diversity than TPEX subsets, which could potentially reflect a broader range of specificities.

The sequenced material came from CD8+ stem-like memory T cells (TSCM and TCM) sorted from PBMCs. The cell subset or site label of this sample denotes: stem-like memory CD8 T cells (TSTEM), CCR7+ PD-1- TIGIT-. This sequence originates from a human donor in good health. Recombination linked TRBV28 to TRBJ2-2; TCRdb lists TRBD2, though no DNA is available to test this call. The CDR3 sequence is CATGRRREGSGELFF.